This T cell receptor (beta chain) was found in a study of cytomegalovirus exposure and HLA in healthy donors. Notes on this clone: The antigen is not known.

Study-wide points: Analysis performed later showed TCR beta chains linked to HLA being more clonally expanded than equally common others.

The V gene end was trimmed by 5 bases and the J gene end by 4 bases; junction bases not matched to a gene: 21. Germline CDR1 and CDR2: SGHRS and YFSETQ. CDR3 size: 21 residues. The PCR was carried out with 60 Vbeta primers and 13 Jbeta primers. Using immunoSEQ multiplex PCR, the repertoire was profiled, and TCRdb retains in-frame clones only, with some absent. The data show 60,000 to 70,000 clones, with around 80% seen just once and about 2.7% held by the top ten. Sequences were obtained from PBMCs. V gene TRBV5-1 combines with J gene TRBJ2-2; TRBD1 agrees at 12 bases. The TCR was taken from a woman aged 25-40 years in good health and CMV-seronegative. The chain's CDR3 is CASSRSPSGTGGAGGTGELFF. In DNA form, the CDR3 reads TGCGCCAGCAGTCGCTCTCCCTCGGGGACAGGGGGCGCAGGGGGCACCGGGGAGCTGTTTTTT.